The present TCR beta chain was sequenced within a study of cytomegalovirus exposure and HLA in healthy donors. This CDR3 has 17 amino acids. Germline CDR1 is LNHDA and CDR2 is SQIVND (reference sequence). Trimming took 5 bases from V and 3 from J, leaving 20 bases between them. In the PCR, 60 Vbeta and 13 Jbeta primers were used. Here immunoSEQ multiplex PCR was the method, and the copy in TCRdb shows in-frame clones only, minus some. The sample yields 150,000 to 200,000 clones, of which the top ten take up around 1.2%. This TCR was sampled from a woman aged 60 to 75 in good health and CMV-seronegative. Sequenced: PBMCs. The V gene is TRBV19, the J gene TRBJ1-5; the D gene is possibly TRBD1 (6 bases). The CDR3 coding sequence is TGTGCCAGTAGTTCCAATACAGGGTTTCTGTACAATCAGCCCCAGCATTTT. Amino acid sequence: CASSSNTGFLYNQPQHF.